Listed below are T cell receptor beta chains from one sample, sequenced in a study of cytomegalovirus exposure and HLA in healthy donors. Only in-frame clones appear in the TCRdb table, and some are missing; sequencing was by immunoSEQ multiplex PCR. The data contain fewer than 120,000 clones, 76% of them singletons. Sequenced: PBMCs. The source of these receptors is a young man in good health and CMV-seropositive. The conserved cysteine and the conserved F or W are not part of the CDR3 here. D genes are given only for firm matches. Clone size is not always given. Where it is, it says once, few, many or a class for expanded clones.

D	V	J	size	CDR3
NA	TRBV2	TRBJ1-2	NA	ASSEALGQGGYT
TRBD2	TRBV7-9	TRBJ2-7	NA	SSSPPPGLAGSPYEQY
TRBD1	TRBV18	TRBJ2-7	NA	ASSPTGTGSSYEQY
NA	TRBV21-1	TRBJ2-3	NA	ASSNRDSRDTQY
NA	TRBV7-6	TRBJ1-5	NA	ASSLGGPNQPQH
NA	TRBV6-5	TRBJ1-2	NA	ASRNSQGRGYT
NA	TRBV18	TRBJ2-3	NA	ASSPVRSDTDTQY
NA	TRBV30	TRBJ2-7	NA	AWTPLSRYEQY
NA	TRBV11-2	TRBJ1-5	NA	ASSPGWAGQPQH
NA	TRBV6-6	TRBJ2-7	NA	ASRKEVFYEQY
TRBD2	TRBV4-2	TRBJ2-3	once	ASSQAQNSGGTDTQY
TRBD1	TRBV2	TRBJ1-2	NA	ASTPLVTGGKDGYT
NA	TRBV5-4	TRBJ2-5	NA	ASSLGAGLGETQY
TRBD1	TRBV7-9	TRBJ1-2	few	ASSLATGFGYGYT
TRBD1	TRBV27	TRBJ1-1	NA	ASSAQTGAVTEAF
TRBD2	TRBV9	TRBJ2-3	NA	ASSVSGGGGDTQY
NA	TRBV2	TRBJ1-2	NA	ASSVEQVNYGYT
NA	TRBV28	TRBJ2-6	NA	ASSSSYSGANVLT
TRBD2	TRBV5-4	TRBJ2-3	few	ASSLAPLAGADTQY
NA	TRBV9	TRBJ2-2	few	ASSKRGGDTGELF
TRBD1	TRBV19	TRBJ1-6	NA	ASSIVGTGGSPLH
TRBD1	TRBV7-2	TRBJ1-1	NA	ASSVQGVTEAF
TRBD1	TRBV18	TRBJ2-1	NA	ASSPSDRGHNEQF
TRBD1	TRBV28	TRBJ1-1	NA	ASTSPGTGLNTEAF
TRBD2	TRBV10-3	TRBJ2-1	NA	AISLGPLAGGYNEQF
TRBD2	TRBV7-9	TRBJ2-5	NA	ASSSSGEETQY
NA	TRBV9	TRBJ1-2	NA	ASSVEQTGKRGYT
NA	TRBV21-1	TRBJ2-2	NA	ASTGTVTTGELF
NA	TRBV7-9	TRBJ2-1	NA	ASSPINEQF
NA	TRBV27	TRBJ1-6	NA	ASAVLGALGSPLH
NA	TRBV7-6	TRBJ1-3	few	ASSLAVTDGNTIY
TRBD2	TRBV4-3	TRBJ2-3	NA	ASSHGLGGAPTDTQY
NA	TRBV7-2	TRBJ1-5	NA	ASSFEANQPQH
TRBD1	TRBV6-5	TRBJ2-1	few	ASSEDRGYNEQF
TRBD1	TRBV11-2	TRBJ2-1	NA	ASSPGQGIYNEQF
NA	TRBV30	TRBJ1-2	NA	AWSVTELRRYT
NA	TRBV28	TRBJ1-5	NA	ASSLLGWGGTQPQH
TRBD1	TRBV11-2	TRBJ2-5	NA	ASSLGGTGRRETQY
TRBD1	TRBV19	TRBJ1-1	once	ASSTSTGGAF
NA	TRBV27	TRBJ2-2	NA	ASSSQGWAGELF
NA	TRBV7-7	TRBJ2-1	NA	ASSPGTQGLRNEQF
NA	TRBV7-2	TRBJ2-5	few	ASSLVRGGVETQY
TRBD2	TRBV6-5	TRBJ2-3	NA	ASKSGGYTDTQY